The sequence of this T cell receptor (beta chain) was determined in a study of response to subunit inactivated influenza vaccine. TCRdb used MiXCR to reprocess the RT-PCR reads, holding one entry per CDR3 protein. The sample carries just under 550,000 distinct CDR3 sequences, approximately 20% recorded once. V dropped 5 bases and J dropped 0 bases, with 11 bases sitting between them. This CDR3 is built from 14 residues. Germline V gives CDR1 SGDLS, CDR2 YYNGEE. This clonotype was detected a few times. The data also belong to a second study, concerning T cells expressing NK-cell markers. That paper notes: The TCR beta cDNA came from 5'RACE template switching with UMIs. In the group of eight sequenced donors, seven were HCMV-seropositive and one was seronegative. The CD3+CD56-NKG2C+ fraction of a handful of donors was also led by these clonotypes. Whether expanded NKG2C+ T cell clones recognized HCMV stayed uncertain.

This sequence originates from a middle-aged man who received an inactivated influenza vaccine. This chain links TRBV9 with TRBJ1-1; D perhaps matches TRBD1 (5 bases). This specimen consisted of CD4+ T cells sorted from PBMCs, obtained 11 to 12 days after vaccination. CDR3 sequence: CASSGHIMNTEAFF. The CDR3 DNA reads TGTGCCAGCAGTGGACACATAATGAACACTGAAGCTTTCTTT.